These 7 T cell receptor beta chains were sequenced from one sample in a study of low-dose radiotherapy and immunotherapy resistance in tumors. Primers targeting TRAV and TRBV primed first-strand cDNA, covering alpha and beta chains. Amplification of TCRs used a constant-region primer and V-primer adapter for about 21 PCR cycles. TCRdb re-called the reads with MiXCR, one entry per CDR3 protein. Among around 9,800 distinct CDR3 sequences listed, roughly four fifths were seen once. These TCRs come from a human donor with advanced metastatic prostate, ovarian, gallbladder or colorectal cancer (not recorded which). This table probably holds off-target reads from a library built for another chain.

This chain connects TRBV28 to TRBJ1-1; no clear D. The CDR3 extends over 13 amino acids. The V end lost 3 bases, the J end lost 1 base, and 6 bases lay between the germline ends. Germline CDR1 reads MDHEN; CDR2 reads SYDVKM. The CDR3 is CASSFLTNTEAFF. The DNA of the CDR3 is TGTGCCAGCAGTTTTCTTACGAACACTGAAGCTTTCTTT. Complete variable domain (other parts from reference TRBV28 and TRBJ1-1): DVKVTQSSRYLVKRTGEKVFLECVQDMDHENMFWYRQDPGLGLRLIYFSYDVKMKEKGDIPEGYSVSREKKERFSLILESASTNQTSMYLCASSFLTNTEAFFGQGTRLTVV.

CDR3 sequence (DNA): TGTGCCAGCAGCTTACGTCCCAATGAAAAACTGTTTTTT. Residues: CASSLRPNEKLFF. This chain connects TRBV7-2 to TRBJ1-4; D is undetermined. Germline assignment: CDR1 SGHTA and CDR2 FQGNSA. Trimming removed 2 bases from V and 5 bases from J, with 6 bases in between. The CDR3 totals 13 residues.

The chain uses TRBV20-1 and TRBJ2-5, with a weak D call TRBD2 (6 bases). Germline V gives CDR1 DFQATT, CDR2 SNEGSKA (reference sequence). The CDR3 has 15 amino acids. V was pared by 6 bases and J by 3 bases, with 20 bases between. The CDR3 sequence is CSATPLGGLEETQYF. The CDR3 nucleotides read TGCAGTGCCACCCCGCTAGGAGGGCTGGAAGAGACCCAGTACTTC.

The table lists this clonotype with a few counts. CDR3 DNA sequence: TGTGCCAGCAGCCACTCCCCCCGCCGGGAGACCCAGTACTTC. This codes for CASSHSPRRETQYF. The rearrangement uses TRBV14 and TRBJ2-5; D gene uncertain. The V gene's germline CDR1 is SGHDN and CDR2 FVKESK. The CDR3 sequence is 14 residues long. The ends were cut back, 3 bases at V and 5 bases at J, with 13 bases in the middle. The complete variable domain, with remaining parts taken from reference TRBV14 and TRBJ2-5, reads EAGVTQFPSHSVIEKGQTVTLRCDPISGHDNLYWYRRVMGKEIKFLLHFVKESKQDESGMPNNRFLAERTGGTYSTLKVQPAELEDSGVYFCASSHSPRRETQYFGPGTRLLVL.

This clonotype was seen more than once but under ten times. V usage is TRBV28 and J usage is TRBJ2-1; 7 bases fit TRBD1. The V and J ends lost 2 bases and 0 bases, in that order; junction bases with no gene match: 4. This CDR3 has 16 amino acids. The germline CDR1 and CDR2 sequences are MDHEN and SYDVKM. The CDR3 loop is CASSLGTASSYNEQFF. The CDR3 coding sequence is TGTGCCAGCAGTTTAGGGACAGCGAGCTCCTACAATGAGCAGTTCTTC.

The chain employs TRBV20-1 and TRBJ2-5; D ambiguous. The CDR3 runs 10 residues. V was cut by 2 bases and J by 7 bases, with 5 bases left in between. The germline gives CDR1 DFQATT, CDR2 SNEGSKA (reference sequence). The CDR3, as DNA: TGCAGTGCTAGAAAGGCGACCCAGTACTTC. Amino acid sequence: CSARKATQYF.

The chain carries TRBV9 and TRBJ2-6; TRBD1 or TRBD2 may be the D gene (5 bases each). This CDR3 comprises 17 residues. Germline loops: CDR1 SGDLS, CDR2 YYNGEE. Trimming left V 3 bases short and J 0 bases short, with 13 bases between. Written as DNA, the CDR3 is TGTGCCAGCAGCGCAAACCCGGGGACCTCTGGGGCCAACGTCCTGACTTTC. It is translated as CASSANPGTSGANVLTF. Supplemented by reference TRBV9 and TRBJ2-6, the full variable domain reads DSGVTQTPKHLITATGQRVTLRCSPRSGDLSVYWYQQSLDQGLQFLIQYYNGEERAKGNILERFSAQQFPDLHSELNLSSLELGDSALYFCASSANPGTSGANVLTFGAGSRLTVL.